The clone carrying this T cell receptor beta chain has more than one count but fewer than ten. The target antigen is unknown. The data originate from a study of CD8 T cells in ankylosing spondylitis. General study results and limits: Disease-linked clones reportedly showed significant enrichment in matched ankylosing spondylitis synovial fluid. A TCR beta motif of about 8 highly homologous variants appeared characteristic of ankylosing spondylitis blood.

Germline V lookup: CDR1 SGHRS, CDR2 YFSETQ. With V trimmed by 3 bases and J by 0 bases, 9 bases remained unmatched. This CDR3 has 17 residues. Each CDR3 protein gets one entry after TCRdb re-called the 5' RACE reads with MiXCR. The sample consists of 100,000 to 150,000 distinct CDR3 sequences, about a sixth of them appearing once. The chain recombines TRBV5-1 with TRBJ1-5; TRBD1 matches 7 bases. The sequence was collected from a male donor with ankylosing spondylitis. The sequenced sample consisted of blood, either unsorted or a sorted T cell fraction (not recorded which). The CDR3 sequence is CASSSGQVGDSNQPQHF. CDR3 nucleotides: TGCGCCAGCAGCTCAGGACAGGTGGGAGATAGCAATCAGCCCCAGCATTTT.